The subject of this entry is one T cell receptor beta chain. The data were obtained in a study of control samples from healthy donors and cancer patients. The V end was cut by 3 bases, the J end by 0 bases, with 9 bases between. Germline V gene data show CDR1 as MNHNS and CDR2 as SASEGT. The CDR3 is made up of 16 amino acids. Some clones are missing from TCRdb's copy, which holds only in-frame ones; the method was immunoSEQ multiplex PCR. In the table there are about 140,000 clones, approximately 94% of which are singletons. Sequencing used blood. V usage is TRBV6-1 and J usage is TRBJ1-6; D is unresolved. The sequence came from a man between 40 and 49 years old in good health. The CDR3 region is CASSDERSSYNSPLHF. The CDR3 coding sequence is TGTGCCAGCAGTGATGAGAGGAGCTCCTATAATTCACCCCTCCACTTT.